This T cell receptor (beta chain) was recovered during a study of CD8+CD57+ T cells in acquired aplastic anemia (dated by TCRdb to the late 2010s). About the study as a whole: A mean of about 3.2 ug of DNA, ranging from roughly 0.2 to 30 ug, was extracted from sorted CD4+ and CD8+ cells. Broader findings and caveats from the paper: Around 30 CD8+ CDR3 sequences were shared between patients and controls but appeared highly expressed in patients and within their immunodominant clones. Between patients and healthy controls, no significant difference in CD8+ Simpson's diversity was found (P=0.060).

TCR repertoires of sorted CD4+ and CD8+ blood T cells from severe aplastic anemia patients and healthy subjects were deep-sequenced in the study. Ficoll-Paque density gradient centrifugation was used to isolate peripheral blood mononuclear cells. Before DNA extraction, CD4+ and CD8+ T cells were sorted with FACS or magnetic beads. Concerning this clonotype: Its cognate antigen has yet to be identified. There are no base qualities to consult, and no much larger clone falls within one base.

For CDR1 and CDR2, the germline V gene (reference sequence) lists WNHNN and SYGVQD. Trimming at the junction amounts to 4 bases on V and 8 bases on J, and the germline ends lie 12 bases apart. Including the terminal cysteine and phenylalanine, the CDR3 comprises 13 residues. The sequence is cut down to CDR3 DNA, 39 bases in frame from base 1. Profiling of TCR beta VDJ combinations and CDR3 sequences used genomic DNA as the template. An Illumina HiSeq 2000 was the platform used for TCR repertoire sequencing. From the authors' description of their analysis: Repertoire assessment relied on Simpson's diversity index, CDR3 size and DJ length profiles, and TRBV/TRBJ rearrangement plots. Whichever DNA sequence was most abundant in the deep sequencing data was defined as the immunodominant clone. CDR3 amino acid sequences were screened for sharing across subjects and were compared with published repertoires and the VDJdb database. TCRdb reanalyzed the raw reads on its own, using fastp at Q25 for trimming and MiXCR for clone calling, and kept in-frame beta chains. Each entry merges the rows of one CDR3 protein and shows their most common DNA and genes. These V and J calls originate from TCRdb's pipeline instead of the authors' own analysis. In this sample the table shows some 290,000 distinct CDR3 sequences, 50% to 70% of which occur a single time. The ten largest clones capture 6.5% to 10% of the sample.

The TCR sequence derives from a human donor with severe aplastic anemia or a healthy control (not recorded which). The chain uses TRBV10-1 and TRBJ2-1, with the D gene not clear enough to name. Sequencing input: sorted CD4+, CD8+, or CD8+CD57+ T cells (not recorded which) from PBMCs. The CDR3 protein sequence reads: CASSVTASHEQFF. The nucleotides read TGCGCCAGCAGTGTAACGGCCTCACATGAGCAGTTCTTC.